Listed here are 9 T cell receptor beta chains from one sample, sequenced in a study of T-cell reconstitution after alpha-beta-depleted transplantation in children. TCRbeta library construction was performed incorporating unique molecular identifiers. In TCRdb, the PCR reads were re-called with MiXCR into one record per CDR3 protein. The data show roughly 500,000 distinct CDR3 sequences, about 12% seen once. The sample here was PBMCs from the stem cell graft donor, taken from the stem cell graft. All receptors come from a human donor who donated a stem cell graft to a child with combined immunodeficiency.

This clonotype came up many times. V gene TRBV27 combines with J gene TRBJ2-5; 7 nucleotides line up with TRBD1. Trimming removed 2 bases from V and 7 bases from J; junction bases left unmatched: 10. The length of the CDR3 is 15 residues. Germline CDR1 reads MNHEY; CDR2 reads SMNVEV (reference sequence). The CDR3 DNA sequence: TGTGCCAGCAGTTTAGGGACCAGGGGGTCGGGGACCCAGTACTTC. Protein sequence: CASSLGTRGSGTQYF.

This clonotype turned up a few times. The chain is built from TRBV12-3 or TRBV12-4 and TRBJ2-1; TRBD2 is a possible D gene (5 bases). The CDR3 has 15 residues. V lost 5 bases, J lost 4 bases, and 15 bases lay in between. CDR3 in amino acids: CASSLIGGEYNEQFF. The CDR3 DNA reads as TGTGCCAGCAGTCTTATAGGTGGGGAGTACAATGAGCAGTTCTTC.

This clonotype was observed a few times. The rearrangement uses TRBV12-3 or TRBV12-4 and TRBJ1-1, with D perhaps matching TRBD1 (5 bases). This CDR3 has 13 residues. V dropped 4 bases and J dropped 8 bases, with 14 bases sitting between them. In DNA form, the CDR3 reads TGTGCCAGCAGTTCGGGGGAGACGAGCGAAGCTTTCTTT. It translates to CASSSGETSEAFF.

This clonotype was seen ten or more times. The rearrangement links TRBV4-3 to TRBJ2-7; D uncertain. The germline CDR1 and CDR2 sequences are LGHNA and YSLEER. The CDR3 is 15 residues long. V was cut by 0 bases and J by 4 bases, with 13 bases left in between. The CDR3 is CASSQDWPGGYEQYF. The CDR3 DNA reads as TGCGCCAGCAGCCAAGACTGGCCGGGTGGGTACGAGCAGTACTTC.

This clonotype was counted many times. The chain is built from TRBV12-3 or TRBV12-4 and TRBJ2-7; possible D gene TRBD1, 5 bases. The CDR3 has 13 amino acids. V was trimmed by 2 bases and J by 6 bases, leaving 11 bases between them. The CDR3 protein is CASSLLQGIEQYF. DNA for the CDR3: TGTGCCAGCAGTTTACTTCAGGGCATCGAGCAGTACTTC.

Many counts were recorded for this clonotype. CDR3 in amino acids: CASSSGQGTDTQYF. DNA of the CDR3: TGTGCCAGCAGCTCCGGACAGGGGACAGATACGCAGTATTTT. The chain uses TRBV7-3 and TRBJ2-3, with 9 bases aligning to TRBD1. The CDR3 covers 14 residues. Germline loops: CDR1 SGHTA, CDR2 FQGTGA. Trimming at V came to 4 bases and at J to 3 bases, leaving 2 bases not matched to a gene. Looking up the rest from reference TRBV7-3 and TRBJ2-3 gives the full variable domain: GAGVSQTPSNKVTEKGKYVELRCDPISGHTALYWYRQSLGQGPEFLIYFQGTGAADDSGLPNDRFFAVRPEGSVSTLKIQRTERGDSAVYLCASSSGQGTDTQYFGPGTRLTVL.

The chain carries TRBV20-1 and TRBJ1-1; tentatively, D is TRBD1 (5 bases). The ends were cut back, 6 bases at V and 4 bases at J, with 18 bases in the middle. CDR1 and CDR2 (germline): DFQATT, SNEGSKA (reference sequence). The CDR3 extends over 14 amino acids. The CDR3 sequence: CSALTDRRGTEAFF. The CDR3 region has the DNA TGCAGTGCCTTAACCGACAGACGGGGCACTGAAGCTTTCTTT.

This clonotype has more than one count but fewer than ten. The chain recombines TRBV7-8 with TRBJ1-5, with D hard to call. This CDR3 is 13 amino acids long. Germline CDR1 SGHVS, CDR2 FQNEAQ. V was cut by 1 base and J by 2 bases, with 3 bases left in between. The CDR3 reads CASSLGRNQPQHF. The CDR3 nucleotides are TGTGCCAGCAGCTTAGGACGCAATCAGCCCCAGCATTTT.

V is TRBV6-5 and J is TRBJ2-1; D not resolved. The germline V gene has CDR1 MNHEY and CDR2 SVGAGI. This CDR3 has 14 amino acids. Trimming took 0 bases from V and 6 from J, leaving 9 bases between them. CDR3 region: CASSYSPTPNEQFF. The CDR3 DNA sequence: TGTGCCAGCAGTTACTCGCCGACCCCCAATGAGCAGTTCTTC.